The 9 T cell receptor beta chains reported below all come from one sample, sequenced in a study of T cells after yellow fever vaccination. TCRdb processed the 5' RACE reads anew with MiXCR; each CDR3 protein has one entry. The repertoire consists of approximately 58,000 distinct CDR3 sequences, with about 5% occurring once and the leading ten covering around a third. Here the sequenced sample was PBMCs, either bulk or a sorted T-cell subset (CD4+, CD8+, memory, or dextramer-sorted; not recorded which), taken on the day of the yellow fever booster vaccination. The receptors come from a man aged 18 to 30 who received the YFV17D yellow fever vaccine.

This chain links TRBV4-3 with TRBJ2-2; weak D call: TRBD2 (6 bases). V lost 2 bases and J 2 bases, leaving 9 bases between the germline ends. The germline V gene encodes CDR1 LGHNA and CDR2 YSLEER. This CDR3 region has 15 residues. In DNA, the CDR3 is TGCGCCAGCAGCCAACGACTAGTAAACACCGGGGAGCTGTTTTTT. It translates to CASSQRLVNTGELFF.

This clonotype was counted many times. J is TRBJ2-1 and V is TRBV5-1, with no clear D. The V and J ends lost 4 bases and 4 bases respectively, with 12 bases between them. Germline assignment: CDR1 SGHRS and CDR2 YFSETQ. The CDR3 is made up of 14 amino acids. The CDR3 region has the DNA TGCGCCAGCAGCCCCTTGACTGGATACAATGAGCAGTTCTTC. It encodes CASSPLTGYNEQFF.

In its sample, this clonotype was seen many times. The genes are TRBV5-1 and TRBJ1-1; 8 bases match TRBD1. The germline gives CDR1 SGHRS, CDR2 YFSETQ. V gave up 2 bases and J gave up 6 bases; unmatched junction bases: 9. CDR3 length equals 15 residues. This chain's CDR3 is CASSFAQGVLAEAFF. Here the CDR3 DNA reads TGCGCCAGCAGCTTTGCACAGGGGGTCCTGGCTGAAGCTTTCTTT.

The genes are TRBV5-1 and TRBJ1-2; 12 bases fit TRBD1. CDR1 and CDR2 (germline): SGHRS, YFSETQ. V dropped 3 bases and J dropped 8; count of bases not matched to a gene: 5. The CDR3 loop spans 14 amino acids. This chain's CDR3 is CASSSGTGGLGYTF. The CDR3 DNA is TGCGCCAGCAGCTCCGGGACAGGGGGCTTAGGCTACACCTTC.

The chain couples TRBV6-2 or TRBV6-3 to TRBJ1-1; D remains unclear. The CDR3 is made up of 12 amino acids. Germline V gives CDR1 MNHEY, CDR2 SVGEGT. V lost 10 bases, J lost 1 base, and 10 bases lay in between. CDR3 loop: CATSAGNTEAFF. As DNA, the CDR3 is TGTGCCACCTCAGCCGGGAACACTGAAGCTTTCTTT.

This clonotype has at least ten counts. The rearrangement joins TRBV7-6 to TRBJ2-7; D is unclear. V gave up 0 bases and J gave up 2 bases, with 8 bases separating them. The CDR3 runs 14 residues. From germline, CDR1 is SGHVS and CDR2 FNYEAQ. DNA of the CDR3: TGTGCCAGCAGCTTAGCGGACGAGGCCTACGAGCAGTACTTC. It specifies CASSLADEAYEQYF. Using reference TRBV7-6 and TRBJ2-7 for the parts outside the CDR3, the full variable domain is GAGVSQSPRYKVTKRGQDVALRCDPISGHVSLYWYRQALGQGPEFLTYFNYEAQQDKSGLPNDRFSAERPEGSISTLTIQRTEQRDSAMYRCASSLADEAYEQYFGPGTRLTVT.

This clonotype was picked up a small number of times. This chain links TRBV29-1 with TRBJ1-2, with a tentative D call TRBD1 (5 bases). Germline CDR1 is SQVTM and CDR2 is ANQGSEA. Trimming removed 5 bases from V and 6 bases from J, with 7 bases in between. The CDR3 covers 10 residues. The CDR3 nucleotides read TGCAGCGTTTTCAGGGATGGCTACACCTTC. As protein: CSVFRDGYTF.

This clonotype was seen a handful of times. The chain has TRBV29-1 and TRBJ2-7, with TRBD1 as a possible D gene (6 bases). CDR1 is SQVTM and CDR2 is ANQGSEA in the germline V gene. The CDR3 runs 12 residues. The germline V and J ends were trimmed by 7 bases and 5 bases, with 15 bases remaining between them. This CDR3 reads CSATGPLDEQYV. The CDR3 DNA follows: TGCAGCGCTACAGGGCCCCTGGACGAGCAGTACGTC.

The chain links TRBV2 to TRBJ2-1; 11 nucleotides match TRBD2. V gave up 6 bases and J gave up 7 bases; unmatched junction bases: 8. This CDR3 spans 15 amino acids. Germline CDR1 and CDR2: SNHLY and FYNNEI. The CDR3 nucleotides are TGTGCCAGCAGGGTAGCGGGGGGGTTAAGAAATGAGCAGTTCTTC. This gives the protein CASRVAGGLRNEQFF.